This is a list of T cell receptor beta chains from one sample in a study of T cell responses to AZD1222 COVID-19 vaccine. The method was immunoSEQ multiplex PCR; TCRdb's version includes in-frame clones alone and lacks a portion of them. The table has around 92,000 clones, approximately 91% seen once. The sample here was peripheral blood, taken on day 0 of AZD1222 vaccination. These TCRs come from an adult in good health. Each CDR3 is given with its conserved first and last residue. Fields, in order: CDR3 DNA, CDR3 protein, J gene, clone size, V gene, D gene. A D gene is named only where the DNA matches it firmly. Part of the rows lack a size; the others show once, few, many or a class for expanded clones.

TGTGCCAGCAGTGCGGACAGGGAGTTTGGCTACACCTTC CASSADREFGYTF TRBJ1-2 few TRBV12-3/TRBV12-4 TRBD1
TGTGCCAGCAGCTTACCGGGATCGAGGTCCTACGAGCAGTACTTC CASSLPGSRSYEQYF TRBJ2-7 NA TRBV7-9 NA
TGTGCCAGCAGTTCGGCCATGATCTACGAGCAGTACTTC CASSSAMIYEQYF TRBJ2-7 NA TRBV12-3/TRBV12-4 NA
TGTGCCAGCAGTTACGGCGGGGGGCCCTACGAGCAGTACTTC CASSYGGGPYEQYF TRBJ2-7 NA TRBV6-5 TRBD2
TGTGCCAGCAGCGGACAGGGAGGGATAGAAGCTTTCTTT CASSGQGGIEAFF TRBJ1-1 NA TRBV6-2/TRBV6-3 TRBD1
TGTGCCAGCTCACCAAGCCCAGGGGTGTACACTGAAGCTTTCTTT CASSPSPGVYTEAFF TRBJ1-1 NA TRBV18 NA
TGTGCCAGCAGCCAAGCTGTATTAGCGGGGCAAACCGGGGAGCTGTTTTTT CASSQAVLAGQTGELFF TRBJ2-2 NA TRBV4-2 TRBD2
TGTGCCAGCAGTGCTGGGACCGGTACACTAGGGACCGGGGAGCTGTTTTTT CASSAGTGTLGTGELFF TRBJ2-2 NA TRBV2 NA
TGTGCCAGCAGCCGCGATCGGGGGACGATCATGAAAGAGACCCAGTACTTC CASSRDRGTIMKETQYF TRBJ2-5 NA TRBV3-1/TRBV3-2 NA
TGCGCCAGCAGCGATGGAGTCACAGGGGCCTACGAGCAGTACTTC CASSDGVTGAYEQYF TRBJ2-7 NA TRBV5-1 TRBD1
TGTGCTAGCACCCCGGCGGGGGTGGGCACCGGGGAGCTGTTTTTT CASTPAGVGTGELFF TRBJ2-2 NA TRBV7-7 TRBD2
TGTGCCAGCAGCCGCGGATCTTGGGACTACGAGCAGTACTTC CASSRGSWDYEQYF TRBJ2-7 NA TRBV7-9 NA
TGTGCCAGCAGTTATACGGGCAGGTTGGAAACTGAAGCTTTCTTT CASSYTGRLETEAFF TRBJ1-1 many TRBV6-2/TRBV6-3 NA
TGTGCCAGCAGCTTAGGGCAGGGTATCACCTTC CASSLGQGITF TRBJ1-2 NA TRBV7-9 NA
TGTGCCAGCAGCCAAGATCGAGAAATTAACTATGGCTACACCTTC CASSQDREINYGYTF TRBJ1-2 NA TRBV4-2 NA
TGTGCCAGCAGCTTAGACAGCATGAACACTGAAGCTTTCTTT CASSLDSMNTEAFF TRBJ1-1 once TRBV11-3 NA
TGCGCCAGCAGCTGGGGCTCGGGGGATGGCTACACCTTC CASSWGSGDGYTF TRBJ1-2 NA TRBV5-1 NA